This T cell receptor (beta chain) was identified in a study of T cells in narcolepsy. Study-wide context: Enrolled donors included narcolepsy type 1 or type 2 patients and healthy controls. Study conclusions and caveats: Comparing one patient's CSF and blood CD4+ clonotypes highlighted HCRT- and TRIB2-specific autoreactive clonotypes. Autoreactive clonotypes reportedly recurred in blood of same and different patients, not controls. Some memory CD4+ repertoires had no autoreactive clone sequences.

The protocol was immunoSEQ multiplex PCR, while the TCRdb copy is restricted to in-frame clones and leaves out a portion. The table includes around 18,000 clones, 85% to 90% detected once. On this clone: What it binds is unknown.

CDR1 and CDR2 from the germline V gene are ENHRY and SYGVKD. The CDR3 runs 15 residues. Trimming took off 6 bases at V and 5 bases at J, with 19 bases between the two ends. The TCR sequence derives from a human donor in good health. The chain couples TRBV10-3 to TRBJ2-5; a possible D gene is TRBD2 (6 bases). Sequenced: memory (CD45RA-) CD4+ T cells from blood. The CDR3 DNA follows: TGTGCCATCAGCCCTGGGGACTCTCCAGTTGAGACCCAGTACTTC. Translated: CAISPGDSPVETQYF.